This TCR beta chain comes out of a study of long-term antiretroviral therapy in people with HIV. Samples held roughly 0.95-10 million cryopreserved PBMC before DNA extraction. CDR1 and CDR2 from the germline V gene are LNHDA and SQIVND (reference sequence). The germline V and J ends were trimmed by 7 bases and 7 bases, with 16 bases remaining between them. The CDR3 spans 13 residues. The immunoSEQ assay was v3.0, run at survey level. The repertoire was sequenced with immunoSEQ multiplex PCR; TCRdb's copy has only in-frame clones and lacks some. The repertoire includes around 34,000 clones, 75% to 90% of them detected once, and about 5% sits in the top ten.

The chain is built from TRBV19 and TRBJ1-2, with D possibly being TRBD1 (6 bases). Sequences were derived from unsorted PBMCs, sampled 1.5 years after starting antiretroviral therapy. This TCR came from a man aged 18 to 29 with HIV. CDR3 residues: CASTSSGASGYTF. DNA for the CDR3: TGTGCCAGTACCTCATCGGGGGCAAGTGGCTACACCTTC.